This T cell receptor (beta chain) was retrieved from a study of T cells in narcolepsy. Looking at the study overall: Donors had narcolepsy type 1 or type 2, or were healthy controls.

The protocol was immunoSEQ multiplex PCR, while the TCRdb copy is restricted to in-frame clones and leaves out a portion. The table has some 22,000 clones, approximately 85% seen once. Germline CDR1 is ENHRY and CDR2 is SYGVKD. The V and J ends lost 0 bases and 7 bases respectively, with 19 bases between them. The CDR3 totals 17 residues. As for this clone: Its specificity is not known.

Notes on the study in general: Comparing one patient's CSF and blood CD4+ clonotypes highlighted HCRT- and TRIB2-specific autoreactive clonotypes. Healthy controls reportedly lacked the autoreactive clonotypes serially found in patients' blood.

The sample consisted of memory (CD45RA-) CD4+ T cells from blood. The V gene is TRBV10-3, the J gene TRBJ1-5; the D is unclear. The clonotype originates from a human donor in good health. The CDR3 protein is CAISESRNGKVGQPQHF. The CDR3 DNA sequence: TGTGCCATCAGTGAGTCGAGGAACGGGAAGGTCGGACAGCCCCAGCATTTT.